This T cell receptor beta chain was identified in a study of blood T cell repertoires in COVID-19 (dated by TCRdb to 2019 to 2021). About the study as a whole: The collaborator samples originated in the United States, Italy and Spain and spanned the acute and convalescent phases of COVID-19. The prospective study material was composed of cDNA or gDNA derived from T cells, B-cell-depleted T cells, or PBMCs. Deeply sampled blood TCRbeta repertoires from subjects exposed to, actively infected with, or recovered from COVID-19 were included in the dataset. The repertoires were released in a freely available public database intended as a resource for research on the immune response to SARS-CoV-2. Samples came from the ongoing ImmuneRACE study (first 160 participants) plus 1,254 subjects from 6 global collaborators. Nearly every sample came with metadata listing a de-identified subject ID, COVID-19 status, age in years and sex. HLA class I and class II types, where available, came from metadata supplied by the sample provider rather than from assay-based typing. The research as a whole found: The amount of clinical and demographic metadata varied by source and participant and was provided uncurated.

This clone turned up a few times. What antigen it recognizes has not been identified. No quality values exist for individual bases; no much larger clone is one base distant. The germline V gene sets CDR1 to SGHRS and CDR2 to YFSETQ. V is clipped by 0 bases and J by 1 base, and the sequence between their germline boundaries is 7 bases long. The CDR3 measures 14 amino acids from cysteine to phenylalanine. Only CDR3 DNA is held: 42 bases, read in frame from base 1. Collaborating institutions collected whole blood in K2EDTA tubes following their own protocols. For TCRbeta analysis, collaborator samples were shipped as frozen whole blood, as isolated PBMCs, or as DNA extracted from either sample type. TCRbeta CDR3 regions were amplified from genomic DNA using the immunoSEQ Assay, a bias-controlled multiplex PCR. The study's own analysis went as follows. Nucleated cell counts per sample were estimated from amplification of reference gene primers within the assay. To quantify the absolute abundance of each unique TCRbeta CDR3 rearrangement, sequence reads were collapsed and filtered. For each sample, productive Simpson clonality was calculated as the square root of Simpson's diversity index over productive rearrangements. Imported from immuneACCESS, the table was reduced by TCRdb to in-frame sequences with V and J called. These copies leave out some clones; in studies compared against another copy, an unresolved V gene accounts for under half, and the cause of the remainder is not known. V and J calls and clone size are those listed in that table; D and trimming were worked out from the DNA. The sample table lists roughly 95,000 clones, under 90% of them with a count of one. The ten most abundant clones make up approximately 24% of the sample.

This TCR was recovered from a human donor in a cohort sampled during active COVID-19. The receptor chain draws on TRBV5-1 and TRBJ1-1, with a tentative D gene TRBD1 over 6 matching bases. Sequenced: peripheral blood. The CDR3 here reads CASSLGGQNTEAFF. The DNA sequence follows: TGCGCCAGCAGCTTGGGGGGACAGAACACTGAAGCTTTCTTT.